The entry below gives a single TCR beta chain sequence along with its context. Its specificity is not known. These data are taken from a study of Ad26.COV2.S vaccination and SARS-CoV-2 variants. Study summary: Dosing was one shot or two shots 56 days apart.

Treatment defined: about 20 received Ad26.COV2.S at low or high dose, single or two shots; about 5 received placebo; per-sample allocation not given. Day 63 following the first vaccine or placebo injection was when the samples were taken. A Boston donor was an adult aged 18-55 years. TCRdb keeps only in-frame clones here, not all; method: immunoSEQ multiplex PCR. The table includes 300,000 to 400,000 clones, approximately 86% detected once. Trimming left V 8 bases short and J 1 base short, with 14 bases between. This CDR3 contains 14 residues. Germline V lookup: CDR1 MNHEY, CDR2 SVGAGI. General study points: Higher spike-specific TCR breadth was found in vaccine recipients than in placebo recipients. Once vaccination had occurred, spike-specific CD8+ and CD4+ T cell responses reportedly showed substantial breadth.

This specimen was peripheral blood, taken in a trial of Ad26.COV2.S vaccine versus placebo. The TCR comes from a person between 18 and 65 years old who received the Ad26.COV2.S COVID-19 vaccine or a placebo. This chain uses TRBV6-5 with TRBJ1-1; possible D gene TRBD1, 5 bases. The CDR3 region has the DNA TGTGCCAGCCGGAGCGGGGGAGGGAACACTGAAGCTTTCTTT. It encodes CASRSGGGNTEAFF.